The TCR beta chain described here comes from a study of blood T cell repertoires in acute mononucleosis (TCRdb year 2020). Concerning the study at large: To capture the primary response, acute-phase samples were obtained within 2 weeks of when symptoms began. During acute infection, about 2% and 1% of blood CD8 T cells were made up of mean YVL-BR-specific and GLC-BM-specific cells, respectively. The mean EBV load in blood was approximately 4 log10 genome copies per million B cells during acute infection, compared with 2.5 to 3 at convalescence.

This sample's time point label indicates: acute infectious mononucleosis, at clinical presentation within 2 weeks of symptom onset (visit 1). The study tracked CD8 T cell responses to two immunodominant EBV epitopes, BRLF1 109 (YVL-BR) and BMLF1 280 (GLC-BM), over primary infection. Primary EBV infection was indicated by a positive serum heterophile antibody test and EBV viral capsid antigen-specific IgM. Total CD8 T cells were first enriched from PBMCs by magnetic positive selection (MACS). A FACSAria III was used to sort live CD3+ CD8+ tetramer+ cells to a purity above 90%. Cells were sorted with a PE-conjugated tetramer loaded with the BMLF1 280-288 peptide. At both acute infection and convalescence, EBV epitope-specific CD8 T cells were tetramer-sorted, and the TCR repertoires of those cells were deep-sequenced directly ex vivo. Donors were a few people aged about 18 to 29 with clinical acute infectious mononucleosis and laboratory evidence of primary EBV infection. Heparinized peripheral blood was collected once when donors presented clinically with mononucleosis symptoms and a second time roughly 6 months afterward. PBMCs were isolated by Ficoll-Paque density gradient centrifugation.

Total RNA from at least 9,500 sorted tetramer+ CD8 T cells was reverse transcribed into cDNA for TCR profiling. CDR3 regions were amplified by PCR with primers annealing to V and J regions, adding unique molecular identifiers to track templates. The immunoSEQ platform, including its sequencing and error-correction standards, was used to profile TCRalpha and TCRbeta chains. Processing in the source paper ran as follows. Clonal copy numbers were corrected for sequencing and PCR errors, and IMGT conventions were followed to define CDR3s. Only productive rearrangements were analyzed, using immunoSEQ Analyzer versions 2.0 and 3.0, with gene-pairing frequencies processed further in Microsoft Excel. Circos plots were used to display V-J pairings, and MEME together with a custom motifSearch program was used to find CDR3 motifs. The probability of generation of TCR sequences was calculated using the OLGA algorithm. A clonotype seen at both visits was called persistent, a clonotype seen only at the acute visit was called nonpersistent, and a clonotype seen only at convalescence was called de novo. An amino acid clonotype used by more than one donor was defined as a public TCR. The table was pulled from immuneACCESS by TCRdb, which kept in-frame rearrangements only. Such tables lose some clones; where checked, under half of the loss comes from unresolved V genes, and the rest has no known cause. V and J calls and clone size are given by that table; D and trimming were obtained from the DNA. The sample records over 2,000 clones, roughly two thirds of which are singletons. The top ten constitute around 51% of the sample.

Regarding this clone: The record has no base qualities; no much larger clone is one base away.

Study-wide findings and limitations: Both chains appeared to be involved in GLC-BM selection, with public TCRbeta motifs on BV14-BJ2 and BV20-BJ1 being observed alongside a TCRalpha motif on AV5-AJ31. With just a few donors in the cohort, the group averages were based on very few individuals. Persistence into convalescence was observed for only roughly 9.4% of unique acute clonotypes, yet most of the response was made up by these persisting clonotypes, and the remaining acute clonotypes were seemingly replaced by new diverse de novo clonotypes. The low acute-to-convalescent clonotype overlap might be partly explained by sampling error, because only a fraction of each donor's blood was analyzed.

Taken from cysteine to phenylalanine, the CDR3 has 13 residues. The entry retains the CDR3 DNA only, 39 bases that are in frame from base 1. The junction shows trimming of 4 bases on V and 2 bases on J, plus 9 bases between the germline ends. Per the germline V gene, MNHEY is the CDR1 and SVGAGI is the CDR2. The TCR was taken from a woman aged 18 to 35 with infectious mononucleosis caused by EBV. The chain is assembled from TRBV6-5 and TRBJ2-7; the D region possibly corresponds to TRBD2 (6 bases align). This sample comprised EBV GLC epitope tetramer+ CD8+ T cells sorted from PBMCs, obtained during acute infectious mononucleosis. Per the publication, the cell subset or site label means: CD8 T cells binding tetramer with EBV BMLF1 280-288 peptide (GLC-BM). The CDR3 corresponds to CASSSAGPYEQYF. The DNA is TGTGCCAGCAGTTCCGCGGGACCCTACGAGCAGTACTTC.